This T cell receptor (beta chain) stems from a study of blood T cell repertoires in COVID-19. Per the original data handling: Amplifying reference gene primers gave estimates of nucleated cell counts. Repertoires were generated with immunoSEQ multiplex PCR, while TCRdb's copy carries only in-frame clones and drops some. That table supplies the V and J calls and clone size; D and trimming were determined from the DNA. The sample records 200,000 to 250,000 clones, around nine tenths being singletons. Seattle patients were enrolled while actively infected and followed longitudinally. V was trimmed by 0 bases and J by 5 bases, leaving 9 bases between them. Germline assignment: CDR1 SGDLS and CDR2 YYNGEE. The CDR3 contains 13 residues.

The receptor was derived from a man aged 55 to 69 with COVID-19, enrolled during active disease. Specimen: peripheral blood. The V call is TRBV9, the J call TRBJ2-7, with a weak D call TRBD1 (5 bases). Here the CDR3 DNA reads TGTGCCAGCAGCGTAGGGACATTTGACGAGCAGTACTTC. It translates to CASSVGTFDEQYF. Based on the CDR3 plus reference TRBV9 and TRBJ2-7, the full variable domain is DSGVTQTPKHLITATGQRVTLRCSPRSGDLSVYWYQQSLDQGLQFLIQYYNGEERAKGNILERFSAQQFPDLHSELNLSSLELGDSALYFCASSVGTFDEQYFGPGTRLTVT.